This T cell receptor (beta chain) emerged from a study of shared clonotypes between healthy human individuals. The CDR3 covers 13 residues. Germline CDR1 LNHDA, CDR2 SQIVND (reference sequence). Trimming left V 0 bases short and J 6 bases short, with 8 bases between. Participating donors were healthy, HIV-negative adults free of recent acute infections or vaccinations. Findings of the study overall: Incompleteness in sorted-subset sequencing, despite large depth, was shown by rarefaction. Generation of non-shared clonotypes was less probable than generation of clonotypes shared by all four donors. Clonotype sharing across a few donors was observed for around 5% of naive CD4 clonotypes.

Generated by immunoSEQ multiplex PCR, the TCRdb table keeps only in-frame clones and is missing some. The repertoire holds about 2.3 million clones, with approximately 90% as singletons. As regards this clone: What it binds is unknown.

Material: naive CD4+ T cells from PBMCs. Subset given: CD45RA+ positively selected. V is TRBV19 and J is TRBJ1-1; weak D call: TRBD1 (5 bases). This TCR derives from a young man in good health. Some clones in this sample may be carry-over from other donors' samples. CDR3 in amino acids: CASSIDRGAEAFF. The CDR3 DNA reads as TGTGCCAGTAGTATAGATAGGGGCGCTGAAGCTTTCTTT. The full variable domain, in which reference TRBV19 and TRBJ1-1 provide the parts outside the CDR3, is DGGITQSPKYLFRKEGQNVTLSCEQNLNHDAMYWYRQDPGQGLRLIYYSQIVNDFQKGDIAEGYSVSREKKESFPLTVTSAQKNPTAFYLCASSIDRGAEAFFGQGTRLTVV.